This T cell receptor (beta chain) is drawn from a study of early T cells in non-severe SARS-CoV-2 infection (TCRdb year 2021). Background on the whole study: TCR sequencing used bulk RNA from unsorted whole blood, so alpha and beta chains could not be paired.

This clonotype appeared a few times. The clone's antigen remains unknown. No per-base quality is available; no much larger clone lies one base away. The junction carries 21 bases between V and J, which are trimmed by 4 bases and 0 bases respectively. The CDR3, cysteine through phenylalanine, is 18 amino acids long. The only DNA kept is the CDR3, 54 bases in frame from the first base. CDR1 and CDR2, looked up from the germline V gene, are SGHAT and FQNNGV. General conclusions and limits of the study: VDJdb matching was skewed toward anti-spike CD8 responses and likely underestimated virus-specific expansions, missing private and CD4 specificities.

The library was generated by 5' RACE. The instrument given in TCRdb is NextSeq 500. In the TCR library protocol, unique molecular identifiers were attached to individual cDNA molecules to correct for PCR bias and sequencing error. Both TCR alpha and beta chains were sequenced, and tight co-correlation was observed between alpha and beta sequence abundances in each sample. The paper's processing steps were these. V gene, J gene and CDR3 annotation of TCR sequences was performed with Decombinator V4. Expanded TCRs were defined as changing significantly between any two time points under a Poisson model with p below 0.0001. TCR abundances were normalised to the total number of TCRs sequenced per sample and were expressed as counts per million. TRAV1-2 paired with TRAJ12, TRAJ20 or TRAJ33 defined MAIT TCRs, while TRAV10 paired with TRAJ18 defined iNKT TCRs. VDJdb, accessed 1 November 2021, was searched for CMV, EBV and SARS-CoV-2 annotated TCRs, with TCRs annotated for multiple antigens excluded. The public reads were reprocessed in TCRdb via fastp at Q25 and MiXCR, keeping in-frame beta chains. For every CDR3 protein sequence, its rows merge into one entry that carries the most common genes and DNA. The V and J calls come from TCRdb's annotation, not from the publication. A total of about 42,000 distinct CDR3 sequences appear in this sample, roughly 6.6% of them only once. Of the sample, roughly 4.3% falls within the top ten clones.

The study was a case-control design nested within a healthcare worker cohort in London, UK, with weekly nasopharyngeal swab PCR tests and blood sampling. Healthcare workers were enrolled in the week of the UK lockdown, from 23 to 31 March 2020, and were followed every week for up to 16 weeks. Sequenced sample: whole blood. This receptor was taken from an adult who was a healthcare worker with PCR-confirmed SARS-CoV-2 infection or an uninfected control (not recorded which). The chain is made from TRBV11-2 and TRBJ1-1, with the D gene not clear enough to name. CDR3 region: CASSSRHQDSDMNTEAFF. The nucleotide sequence reads as follows: TGTGCCAGCAGCTCAAGACACCAGGATTCCGACATGAACACTGAAGCTTTCTTT.